This T cell receptor (beta chain) was profiled in a study of blood T cell repertoires in COVID-19. For the study at large: Samples came from the United States, Italy and Spain, spanning acute and convalescent COVID-19. PBMCs, B-cell-depleted T cells, or T cells provided the cDNA or gDNA that made up the material.

As handled by the study authors: Nucleated cell counts were estimated from reference gene primer amplification. Here immunoSEQ multiplex PCR was the method, and the copy in TCRdb shows in-frame clones only, minus some. Clonal size and the V and J genes are those of that table, whereas D and trimming came from the DNA. The data contain about 280,000 clones, approximately 85% of them singletons. The CDR3 runs 16 residues. J gave up 4 bases and V 5 bases, and 9 bases lay outside the gene matches. Germline V gene lookup returns CDR1 SGHVS and CDR2 FNYEAQ. The chain recombines TRBV7-6 with TRBJ1-1, with 11 bases matching TRBD1. Sequencing used peripheral blood. The source of this sequence is a man aged 45-65 years with active or convalescent COVID-19. CDR3 sequence (DNA): TGTGCCAGCAGCCGAGGACAGGGGGCGCGGGGCACTGAAGCTTTCTTT. This gives the protein CASSRGQGARGTEAFF.